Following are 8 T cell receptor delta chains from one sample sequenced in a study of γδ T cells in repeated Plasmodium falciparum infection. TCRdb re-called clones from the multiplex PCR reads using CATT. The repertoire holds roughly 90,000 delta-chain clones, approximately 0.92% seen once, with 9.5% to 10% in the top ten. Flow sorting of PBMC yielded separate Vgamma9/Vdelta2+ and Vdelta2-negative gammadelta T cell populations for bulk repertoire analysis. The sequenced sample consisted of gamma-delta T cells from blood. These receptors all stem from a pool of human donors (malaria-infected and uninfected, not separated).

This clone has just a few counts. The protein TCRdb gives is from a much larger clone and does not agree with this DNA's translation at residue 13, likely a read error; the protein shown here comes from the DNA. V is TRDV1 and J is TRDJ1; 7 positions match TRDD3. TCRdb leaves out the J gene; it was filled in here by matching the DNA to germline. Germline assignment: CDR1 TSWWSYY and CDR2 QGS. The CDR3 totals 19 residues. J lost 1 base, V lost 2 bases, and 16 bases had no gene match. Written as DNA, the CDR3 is TGTGCTCTTGGGGAAAAAATTATCGGGATACTAACTCTCACCGATAAACTCATCTTT. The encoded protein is CALGEKIIGILTLTDKLIF.

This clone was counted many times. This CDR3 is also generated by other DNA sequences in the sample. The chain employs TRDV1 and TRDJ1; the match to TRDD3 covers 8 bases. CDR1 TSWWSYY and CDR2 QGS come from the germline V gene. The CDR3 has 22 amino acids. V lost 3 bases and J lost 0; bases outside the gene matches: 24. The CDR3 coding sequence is TGTGCTCTTGGGGAGCCCCGACTCCCCCCGTCCCTGGGGGAGCCTTACACCGATAAACTCATCTTT. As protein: CALGEPRLPPSLGEPYTDKLIF.

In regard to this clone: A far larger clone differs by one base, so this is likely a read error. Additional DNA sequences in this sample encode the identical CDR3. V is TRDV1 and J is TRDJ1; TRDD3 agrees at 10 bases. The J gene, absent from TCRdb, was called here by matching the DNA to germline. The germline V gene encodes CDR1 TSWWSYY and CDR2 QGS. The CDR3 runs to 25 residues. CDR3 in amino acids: CALGTQGLSPFFWGITSGYTDKLIF. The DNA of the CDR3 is TGTGCTCTTGGGACTCAAGGCCTTTCACCTTTTTTCTGGGGGATAACATCTGGATACACCGACAAACTCATCTTT.

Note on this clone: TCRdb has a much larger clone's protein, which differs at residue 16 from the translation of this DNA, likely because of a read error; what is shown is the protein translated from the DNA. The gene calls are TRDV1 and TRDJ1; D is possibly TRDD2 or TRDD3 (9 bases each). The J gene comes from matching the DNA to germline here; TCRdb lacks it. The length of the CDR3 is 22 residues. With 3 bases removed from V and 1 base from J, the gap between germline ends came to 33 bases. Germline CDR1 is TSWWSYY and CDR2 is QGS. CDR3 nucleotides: TGTGCTCTTGGGGAGCCCGGCCTTCCTACGTTCTTGGGGGATAGGAGCACCGATAAACTCATCTTT. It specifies CALGEPGLPTFLGDRSTDKLIF.

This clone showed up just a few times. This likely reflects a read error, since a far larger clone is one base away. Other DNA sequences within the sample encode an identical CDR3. CDR3 DNA: TGTGCTCTTGGGGAACTTCCTCACAACTGGGGGATATGCAACGATAAACTCATCTTC. This translates into CALGELPHNWGICNDKLIF. The J gene is TRDJ1, the V gene TRDV1, with TRDD3 matching over 11 bases. The CDR3 length is 19 residues. From germline, CDR1 is TSWWSYY and CDR2 QGS.

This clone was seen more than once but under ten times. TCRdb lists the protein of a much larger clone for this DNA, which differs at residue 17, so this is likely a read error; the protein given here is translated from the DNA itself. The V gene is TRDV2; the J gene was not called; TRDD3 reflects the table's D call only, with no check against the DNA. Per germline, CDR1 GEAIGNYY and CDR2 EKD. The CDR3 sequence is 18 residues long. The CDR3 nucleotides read TGTGCCTGTGACACTTTGGAAGGACTGGGGGACGACACCGATAAACTCACCTTT. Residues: CACDTLEGLGDDTDKLTF.

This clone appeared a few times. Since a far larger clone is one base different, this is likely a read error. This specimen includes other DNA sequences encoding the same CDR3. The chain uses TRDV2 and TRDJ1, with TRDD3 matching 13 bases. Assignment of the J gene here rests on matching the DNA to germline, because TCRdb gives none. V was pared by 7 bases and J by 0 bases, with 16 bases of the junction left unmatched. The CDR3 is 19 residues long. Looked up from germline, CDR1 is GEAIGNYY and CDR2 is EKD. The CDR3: CACDPIPKLGDTDTDKLIF. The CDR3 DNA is TGTGCCTGCGACCCCATACCCAAACTGGGGGATACGGACACCGATAAACTCATCTTT.

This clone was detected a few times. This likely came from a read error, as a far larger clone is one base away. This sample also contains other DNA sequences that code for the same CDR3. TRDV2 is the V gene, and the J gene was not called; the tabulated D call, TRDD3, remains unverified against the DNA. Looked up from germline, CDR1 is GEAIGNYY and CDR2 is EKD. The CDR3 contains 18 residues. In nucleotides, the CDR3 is TGTGCCTGTGACATCTTACTGGGGGGTCCTCAGTACACCGATAAACTCATCTTC. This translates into CACDILLGGPQYTDKLIF.